The clone carrying this TCR beta chain was seen a single time. Its antigen is still unknown. This entry is derived from a study of CD8+ T cells in alopecia areata. Study-level results: Scalp specimens additionally yield sequences from normal skin's resident alphabeta T cells.

The V end was cut by 0 bases, the J end by 3 bases, with 18 bases between. Per the germline V gene, CDR1 is MNHNS and CDR2 is SASEGT. This CDR3 is 17 amino acids long. It was cDNA, reverse transcribed from extracted RNA, that served as the sequencing template. Measured with immunoSEQ multiplex PCR; TCRdb has only the in-frame clones, and not every one. The table lists under 30,000 clones, 40% to 65% of them singletons. The chain has TRBV6-1 and TRBJ2-7; D is perhaps TRBD1 (5 bases). The receptor was isolated from a human donor with alopecia areata. Material: NKG2D-high CD8+ T cells sorted from blood. The CDR3 bases are TGTGCCAGCAGTGAAGCGGTTTTCCAGGGTACAATCTACGAGCAGTACTTC. This gives the protein CASSEAVFQGTIYEQYF.